The 18 T cell receptor beta chains reported below all come from one sample, sequenced in a study of blood T cell repertoires in COVID-19. TCRdb's table, derived via immunoSEQ multiplex PCR, lists solely in-frame clones and lacks some. This table holds approximately 70,000 clones, 75% to 95% found once. Sequenced material: peripheral blood. These receptors were taken from a human donor with active COVID-19. The donor label of this sample is uncertain.

The chain employs TRBV5-4 and TRBJ2-2, with 7 bases aligning to TRBD2. V trimming: 5 bases; J trimming: 7 bases; junction bases outside the gene matches: 5. CDR3 length equals 13 residues. Germline V CDR1 and CDR2: SGHNT, YYREEE (reference sequence). For the CDR3, the DNA is TGTGCCAGCAGTCCCGGACTAGGCGGGGAGCTGTTTTTT. This gives the protein CASSPGLGGELFF.

The V gene is TRBV2, the J gene TRBJ2-7; no clear D gene. The germline V gene encodes CDR1 SNHLY and CDR2 FYNNEI. The CDR3 contains 10 residues. The V end lost 5 bases, the J end lost 3 bases, and 2 bases lay between the germline ends. In DNA, the CDR3 is TGTGCCAGCAGTCTCTACGAGCAGTACTTC. Translation: CASSLYEQYF.

The chain uses TRBV9 and TRBJ1-3; D unresolved. The CDR3 consists of 15 residues. The V and J ends lost 0 bases and 2 bases respectively, with 9 bases between them. The germline V gene has CDR1 SGDLS and CDR2 YYNGEE. The CDR3 region has the DNA TGTGCCAGCAGCGTAGAGGCCGGGGCTGGAAACACCATATATTTT. Residues: CASSVEAGAGNTIYF.

The chain links TRBV5-1 to TRBJ1-1; D not resolved. The germline V and J ends were trimmed by 0 bases and 0 bases, with 6 bases remaining between them. This CDR3 region has 14 residues. Germline V gives CDR1 SGHRS, CDR2 YFSETQ. CDR3 in amino acids: CASSLGSVNTEAFF. The CDR3 DNA sequence: TGCGCCAGCAGCTTGGGTTCGGTGAACACTGAAGCTTTCTTT.

The rearrangement uses TRBV7-2 and TRBJ2-1; D is perhaps TRBD2 (7 bases). Trimming stripped 5 bases from V and 7 bases from J, with 24 bases between. Germline V gene sequence: CDR1 SGHTA, CDR2 FQGNSA. CDR3 size: 17 residues. CDR3 amino acids: CASSPRGSGGKRNEQFF. CDR3 DNA sequence: TGTGCCAGCAGCCCCCGGGGGTCGGGGGGCAAGAGGAATGAGCAGTTCTTC. The variable domain in full, completed from reference TRBV7-2 and TRBJ2-1, reads GAGVSQSPSNKVTEKGKDVELRCDPISGHTALYWYRQSLGQGLEFLIYFQGNSAPDKSGLPSDRFSAERTGGSVSTLTIQRTQQEDSAVYLCASSPRGSGGKRNEQFFGPGTRLTVL.

This clone was seen a handful of times. The rearrangement joins TRBV9 to TRBJ2-5; 7 bases agree with TRBD2. The V gene end was trimmed by 0 bases and the J gene end by 2 bases; junction bases not matched to a gene: 1. Looked up from germline, CDR1 is SGDLS and CDR2 is YYNGEE. This CDR3 comprises 14 residues. The CDR3 DNA reads TGTGCCAGCAGCGTAGAGGGAGGGCAAGAGACCCAGTACTTC. Protein sequence: CASSVEGGQETQYF.

This chain uses TRBV19 with TRBJ2-4; the match to TRBD1 covers 8 bases. The CDR3 runs to 13 residues. V was pared by 6 bases and J by 6 bases, with 4 bases of the junction left unmatched. Germline CDR1 LNHDA, CDR2 SQIVND (reference sequence). The CDR3 sequence is CASSPGQGNIQYF. The DNA of the CDR3 is TGTGCCAGTAGCCCCGGACAGGGAAACATTCAGTACTTC.

J is TRBJ1-2 and V is TRBV28; D is unclear. Deletions cut 4 bases from V and 4 bases from J, with 4 bases between. The CDR3 contains 11 residues. Per germline, CDR1 MDHEN and CDR2 SYDVKM. The CDR3 coding sequence is TGTGCCAGCAGTTCCATCTATGGCTACACCTTC. It encodes CASSSIYGYTF.

This chain connects TRBV29-1 to TRBJ2-5; D possibly corresponds to TRBD1 (5 bases). CDR1 is SQVTM, CDR2 ANQGSEA, per germline. The CDR3 sequence is 12 residues long. V lost 4 bases and J 1 base, leaving 7 bases between the germline ends. The CDR3 DNA reads as TGCAGCGTTGCAGACAGCCAAGAGACCCAGTACTTC. Protein product: CSVADSQETQYF.

DNA for the CDR3: TGTGCCAGCAGCTTAGCAGGCGGGGCCTTCTACGAGCAGTACTTC. Its protein product is CASSLAGGAFYEQYF. The rearrangement links TRBV11-1 to TRBJ2-7, with D tentatively TRBD2 (6 bases). Germline V lookup: CDR1 SGHAT, CDR2 FQDESV (reference sequence). V was clipped by 0 bases and J by 3 bases, with 12 bases between them. CDR3 length: 15 amino acids.

The chain employs TRBV9 and TRBJ2-7, with a weak D call TRBD1 (6 bases). Germline V gene sequence: CDR1 SGDLS, CDR2 YYNGEE. Between the trimmed V and J ends, which lost 2 bases and 0 bases, there was a span of 15 bases. The CDR3 loop spans 16 amino acids. The CDR3 DNA reads TGTGCCAGCAGCGTCTCCCGGGACACCCCCTCCTACGAGCAGTACTTC. This codes for CASSVSRDTPSYEQYF. The full variable domain, with the rest looked up from reference TRBV9 and TRBJ2-7, is DSGVTQTPKHLITATGQRVTLRCSPRSGDLSVYWYQQSLDQGLQFLIQYYNGEERAKGNILERFSAQQFPDLHSELNLSSLELGDSALYFCASSVSRDTPSYEQYFGPGTRLTVT.

The chain carries TRBV6-2 or TRBV6-3 and TRBJ2-1, with TRBD2 identical over 11 bases. The CDR3 is 17 amino acids. The J segment lost 4 bases and the V segment lost 0 bases, leaving 5 bases of the junction unmatched. The V gene's germline CDR1 is MNHEY and CDR2 SVGEGT. The CDR3 protein is CASSYSPTSGIYNEQFF. CDR3 sequence (DNA): TGTGCCAGCAGTTACTCCCCGACTAGCGGGATTTACAATGAGCAGTTCTTC.

The rearrangement links TRBV19 to TRBJ1-5, with D unclear. The CDR3 loop spans 13 amino acids. Looked up from germline, CDR1 is LNHDA and CDR2 is SQIVND (reference sequence). V was pared by 3 bases and J by 7 bases, with 10 bases between. The CDR3: CASSISISQPQHF. In DNA, the CDR3 is TGTGCCAGTAGTATCAGTATTTCGCAGCCCCAGCATTTT. Together with reference TRBV19 and TRBJ1-5, the CDR3 gives the full variable domain: DGGITQSPKYLFRKEGQNVTLSCEQNLNHDAMYWYRQDPGQGLRLIYYSQIVNDFQKGDIAEGYSVSREKKESFPLTVTSAQKNPTAFYLCASSISISQPQHFGDGTRLSIL.

The chain combines TRBV29-1 with TRBJ1-5; possibly TRBD1 for D (5 bases). V dropped 3 bases and J dropped 6 bases, with 18 bases sitting between them. Germline V CDR1 and CDR2: SQVTM, ANQGSEA. The CDR3 extends over 15 amino acids. The CDR3, as DNA: TGCAGCGTTGAGCCGGCAGGGAAAGTTTTTCAGCCCCAGCATTTT. This codes for CSVEPAGKVFQPQHF.

V and J are TRBV5-4 and TRBJ1-1; D remains unclear. There are 15 residues in the CDR3. CDR1 and CDR2 from the germline V gene are SGHNT and YYREEE (reference sequence). V lost 1 base to trimming and J lost 6 bases, with 16 bases between them. The DNA for the CDR3 is TGTGCCAGCAGCTTGAAGTCTACTCGAGCGGCTGAAGCTTTCTTT. Its protein product is CASSLKSTRAAEAFF.

The chain carries TRBV28 and TRBJ2-7; 7 positions agree with TRBD1. CDR3 length equals 13 residues. Germline V gives CDR1 MDHEN, CDR2 SYDVKM. The V gene end was trimmed by 5 bases and the J gene end by 3 bases; junction bases not matched to a gene: 4. In DNA, the CDR3 is TGTGCCAGCAGTGAGGGACAGTTCTACGAGCAGTACTTC. This sequence encodes CASSEGQFYEQYF.

The chain uses TRBV11-3 and TRBJ2-7; TRBD2 matches 10 bases. Trimming removed 5 bases from V and 0 bases from J; junction bases left unmatched: 4. There are 15 residues in the CDR3. Germline CDR1 is SGHNT and CDR2 is YENEEA. The CDR3 DNA reads TGTGCCAGCAGCATCGGACTAGCGGTCTCCTACGAGCAGTACTTC. It is translated as CASSIGLAVSYEQYF.

V usage is TRBV7-9 and J usage is TRBJ2-5; maybe TRBD2 (7 bases). This CDR3 contains 16 residues. The V gene lost 5 bases and the J gene lost 5 bases, with 21 bases spanning the gap. Germline CDR1 is SEHNR and CDR2 is FQNEAQ (reference sequence). The CDR3 is CASSPGVGGGVETQYF. CDR3 bases: TGTGCCAGCAGCCCTGGTGTTGGGGGGGGCGTGGAGACCCAGTACTTC.